The clone carrying this T cell receptor beta chain was observed many times. The data belong to a study of T-cell reconstitution after alpha-beta-depleted transplantation in children. V was cut by 3 bases and J by 2 bases, with 13 bases left in between. Germline V gene data show CDR1 as KGHSH and CDR2 as LQKENI. CDR3 length equals 15 residues. Unique molecular identifiers were incorporated when the TCRbeta library was constructed. TCRdb used MiXCR to reprocess the PCR reads, holding one entry per CDR3 protein. The data hold under 300,000 distinct CDR3 sequences, with approximately 9.8% observed a single time.

Sequencing was performed on PBMCs from the stem cell graft donor, taken from the stem cell graft. This TCR came from a human donor who donated a stem cell graft to a child with SCID. V and J are TRBV18 and TRBJ1-1; a weak D match, TRBD1 (6 bases). CDR3 coding DNA: TGTGCCAGCTCACCTCCGACAGGAATTAACACTGAAGCTTTCTTT. Its translation is CASSPPTGINTEAFF.